What follows are 15 T cell receptor beta chains derived from one specimen sequenced in a study of neurological immune-mediated disorders. Via MiXCR, TCRdb re-called the 5' RACE reads, giving one row per CDR3 protein. In the table there are 55,000 or so distinct CDR3 sequences, more than 3% of which are singletons. Sequenced sample: CD4+ T cells from blood. The receptors come from a woman between 40 and 55 years old with multiple sclerosis.

This clonotype was detected many times. The chain recombines TRBV9 with TRBJ1-1; the D is unclear. Per the germline V gene, CDR1 is SGDLS and CDR2 is YYNGEE. The CDR3 runs 13 residues. V was clipped by 0 bases and J by 1 base, with 4 bases between them. CDR3 DNA: TGTGCCAGCAGCGTAGTCCCGAACACTGAAGCTTTCTTT. Residues: CASSVVPNTEAFF.

Ten or more counts support this clonotype. The chain recombines TRBV6-5 with TRBJ1-1, with a weak D call TRBD1 (5 bases). Germline V CDR1 and CDR2: MNHEY, SVGAGI. The CDR3 length is 14 residues. Trimming cost V 6 bases and J 5 bases, with 16 bases left between them. The CDR3 region is CASSPPGPTTEAFF. CDR3 in DNA: TGTGCCAGCAGCCCCCCGGGACCGACGACTGAAGCTTTCTTT.

This clonotype was counted at least ten times. J is TRBJ1-2 and V is TRBV5-1; the D gene is possibly TRBD1 (6 bases). The CDR3 runs 15 residues. Looked up from germline, CDR1 is SGHRS and CDR2 is YFSETQ. Trimming left V 2 bases short and J 4 bases short, with 15 bases between. CDR3 region: CASSLSGRGSYGYTF. The CDR3, as DNA: TGCGCCAGCAGCTTATCGGGCAGGGGATCCTATGGCTACACCTTC.

There are a few counts of this clonotype. V gene TRBV18 combines with J gene TRBJ1-3; no clear D. Germline assignment: CDR1 KGHSH and CDR2 LQKENI. Trimming pared 1 base from V and 1 base from J, leaving 8 bases between. This CDR3 comprises 15 residues. This CDR3 reads CASSPQGGSGNTIYF. The CDR3 DNA is TGTGCCAGCTCACCACAGGGAGGATCTGGAAACACCATATATTTT.

This clonotype was seen ten or more times. This chain uses TRBV10-3 with TRBJ1-3; maybe TRBD1 (6 bases). V was pared by 4 bases and J by 0 bases, with 13 bases between. Germline loops: CDR1 ENHRY, CDR2 SYGVKD. This CDR3 contains 16 residues. CDR3 sequence (DNA): TGTGCCATCAGTGCCAAACGGGACAACTCTGGAAACACCATATATTTT. Residues: CAISAKRDNSGNTIYF.

This clonotype was observed many times. The V and J genes are TRBV7-9 and TRBJ1-1, with D perhaps matching TRBD1 (6 bases). V lost 4 bases and J lost 10, with 16 bases in between. Germline CDR1 and CDR2: SEHNR and FQNEAQ (reference sequence). The CDR3 length is 13 residues. The CDR3 protein is CASSSALTGRAFF. For the CDR3, the DNA is TGTGCCAGCAGCTCCGCTCTCACAGGGAGAGCTTTCTTT.

This clonotype was counted many times. V is TRBV3-1 and J is TRBJ1-6, with D perhaps TRBD1 (6 bases). Between the trimmed V and J ends, which lost 2 bases and 8 bases, there was a span of 13 bases. Germline V gene sequence: CDR1 LGHDT, CDR2 YNNKEL (reference sequence). The CDR3 has 15 residues. The CDR3 loop reads CASSQTQAGDSPLHF. The CDR3 DNA reads TGTGCCAGCAGCCAAACTCAGGCAGGGGATTCACCCCTCCACTTT.

The sample holds many counts of this clonotype. The chain combines TRBV7-9 with TRBJ2-5, with TRBD2 identical over 12 bases. V shed 4 bases, J shed 5 bases, and the junction held 5 bases outside the gene matches. Germline CDR1 reads SEHNR; CDR2 reads FQNEAQ (reference sequence). The CDR3 is 15 amino acids. The CDR3 loop is CASSSGLAGWETQYF. In nucleotides, the CDR3 is TGTGCCAGCAGCTCTGGACTAGCGGGGTGGGAGACCCAGTACTTC.

The rearrangement uses TRBV5-5 and TRBJ1-6; D perhaps matches TRBD1 (5 bases). There are 15 residues in the CDR3. V lost 0 bases to trimming and J lost 6 bases, with 10 bases between them. Looked up from germline, CDR1 is SGHKS and CDR2 is YYEKEE (reference sequence). The CDR3: CASSLADQGNSPLHF. As DNA, the CDR3 is TGTGCCAGCAGCTTGGCGGACCAGGGTAATTCACCCCTCCACTTT.

This clonotype occurred many times. The V gene is TRBV10-3, the J gene TRBJ1-5, with TRBD1 matching over 8 bases. V lost 5 bases and J lost 0; bases outside the gene matches: 6. Germline CDR1 ENHRY, CDR2 SYGVKD. The CDR3 spans 16 residues. The CDR3, as DNA: TGTGCCATCAGTCCTCAGGGGGCAGGTAGCAATCAGCCCCAGCATTTT. It codes for CAISPQGAGSNQPQHF.

This clonotype was counted many times. This sequence joins TRBV7-2 and TRBJ2-3; D tentatively fits TRBD1 or TRBD2 (7 bases each). The germline V gene has CDR1 SGHTA and CDR2 FQGNSA. The germline V and J ends were trimmed by 1 base and 5 bases, with 13 bases remaining between them. This CDR3 contains 15 residues. CDR3 DNA: TGTGCCAGCAGCTTAGGCAGGGGGGGAAAAGATACGCAGTATTTT. The encoded protein is CASSLGRGGKDTQYF. Filled out from reference TRBV7-2 and TRBJ2-3, the complete variable domain reads GAGVSQSPSNKVTEKGKDVELRCDPISGHTALYWYRQSLGQGLEFLIYFQGNSAPDKSGLPSDRFSAERTGGSVSTLTIQRTQQEDSAVYLCASSLGRGGKDTQYFGPGTRLTVL.

This clonotype came up many times. The V call is TRBV7-2, the J call TRBJ2-7; no clear D gene. Trimming removed 2 bases from V and 9 bases from J, with 11 bases in between. CDR3 size: 12 residues. Germline V CDR1 and CDR2: SGHTA, FQGNSA. The CDR3 coding sequence is TGTGCCAGCAGCTTAAGTCCGGGCGGGCAGTACTTC. This gives the protein CASSLSPGGQYF.

This clonotype was found many times. The V gene is TRBV7-2, the J gene TRBJ2-3; 11 positions agree with TRBD2. The CDR3 extends over 16 amino acids. Germline loops: CDR1 SGHTA, CDR2 FQGNSA. With V trimmed by 4 bases and J by 5 bases, 8 bases remained unmatched. This CDR3 is CASSSVAGGRKDTQYF. The CDR3 DNA reads as TGTGCCAGCAGCTCCGTAGCGGGGGGGCGAAAAGATACGCAGTATTTT.

This clonotype has at least ten counts. The chain has TRBV5-1 and TRBJ1-2; a possible D gene is TRBD1 (5 bases). The germline gives CDR1 SGHRS, CDR2 YFSETQ. The CDR3 has 13 residues. Trimming took 7 bases from V and 2 from J, leaving 12 bases between them. In DNA form, the CDR3 reads TGCGCCAGCCGGAACAGGACAAACTATGGCTACACCTTC. Its translation is CASRNRTNYGYTF. Based on the CDR3 plus reference TRBV5-1 and TRBJ1-2, the full variable domain is KAGVTQTPRYLIKTRGQQVTLSCSPISGHRSVSWYQQTPGQGLQFLFEYFSETQRNKGNFPGRFSGRQFSNSRSEMNVSTLELGDSALYLCASRNRTNYGYTFGSGTRLTVV.

This clonotype appeared many times. The rearrangement joins TRBV2 to TRBJ1-1; the match to TRBD1 covers 7 bases. The junction had 10 bases not matched to a gene; V was cut back by 4 bases and J by 11 bases. Germline lookup yields CDR1 SNHLY and CDR2 FYNNEI. The CDR3 loop spans 13 amino acids. The DNA for the CDR3 is TGTGCCAGCAGTGGACAGGGAATCCTTAGGGCTTTCTTT. Residues: CASSGQGILRAFF.